The text below deals with one T cell receptor (beta chain). Antigen specificity is unknown. These data belong to a study of beta chain features in type 1 diabetes. Study results and limitations: When VDJ junctions were examined, type 1 diabetes patients showed fewer insertions and more deletions. TCRB CDR3s from Type 1 diabetes patients were moderately but significantly shorter in all four CD4+ subsets.

The CDR3 totals 18 residues. The germline V gene has CDR1 SGHTA and CDR2 FQGNSA. J gave up 0 bases and V 5 bases, and 9 bases lay outside the gene matches. The entirety of the isolated RNA underwent reverse transcription, so expressed TCRB transcripts were sequenced. Approximately 3.6 million reads, on average, came from each naive, central memory and regulatory T cell sample. Produced via immunoSEQ multiplex PCR; TCRdb's table is partial and in-frame only. The data show a few hundred thousand clones, approximately 12% seen once. The receptor's source is a woman aged 18-29 years with type 1 diabetes. The chain is built from TRBV7-2 and TRBJ2-6; 8 bases match TRBD2. Sequencing was done on a sample of naive CD4+ T cells from blood. DNA for the CDR3: TGTGCCAGCAGCGTTAGGACTAGCTGGGACTCTGGGGCCAACGTCCTGACTTTC. This codes for CASSVRTSWDSGANVLTF. Full variable domain (missing parts from reference TRBV7-2 and TRBJ2-6): GAGVSQSPSNKVTEKGKDVELRCDPISGHTALYWYRQSLGQGLEFLIYFQGNSAPDKSGLPSDRFSAERTGGSVSTLTIQRTQQEDSAVYLCASSVRTSWDSGANVLTFGAGSRLTVL.